A selection of T cell receptor beta chains follows, all from one sample in a study of shared clonotypes between healthy human individuals. Here immunoSEQ multiplex PCR was the method, and the copy in TCRdb shows in-frame clones only, minus some. The sample consists of approximately 530,000 clones, approximately 95% of them appearing once. The specimen was naive CD4+ T cells sorted from blood. The receptors here all came from a woman in her 30s in good health. Each CDR3 is given with its conserved first and last residue. Each record gives: D gene, CDR3 length, J gene, clone size, V gene, CDR3 protein, CDR3 DNA. D genes are given only for firm matches. The listing skips clone size in some rows; elsewhere it reads once, few, many or a size class.

-	13	TRBJ2-7	-	TRBV6-5	CASSYGPIYEQYF	TGTGCCAGCAGTTACGGGCCGATCTACGAGCAGTACTTC
TRBD1	15	TRBJ1-5	-	TRBV7-9	CASSGQGSFNQPQHF	TGTGCCAGCAGCGGACAGGGGAGTTTTAATCAGCCCCAGCATTTT
-	15	TRBJ1-5	-	TRBV6-6	CASSYGPQGPQPQHF	TGTGCCAGCAGTTATGGCCCACAGGGTCCTCAGCCCCAGCATTTT
-	14	TRBJ1-2	-	TRBV5-4	CASTSIGTNYGYTF	TGTGCCAGCACCTCAATCGGGACTAACTATGGCTACACCTTC
-	15	TRBJ2-7	-	TRBV13	CASSFWGRGSYEQYF	TGTGCCAGCAGCTTTTGGGGCAGGGGCTCCTACGAGCAGTACTTC
-	14	TRBJ2-3	-	TRBV7-2	CASSPGPGGNTQYF	TGTGCCAGCAGCCCTGGCCCTGGGGGCAATACGCAGTATTTT
-	18	TRBJ2-1	-	TRBV5-1	CASAWESNQGWGYNEQFF	TGCGCCAGCGCCTGGGAGTCCAATCAGGGGTGGGGCTACAATGAGCAGTTCTTC
TRBD2	14	TRBJ2-7	-	TRBV6-5	CASSPGLAEYEQYF	TGTGCCAGCAGTCCAGGACTAGCGGAATACGAGCAGTACTTC
TRBD1	16	TRBJ2-7	once	TRBV28	CASSTLRGQGLREQYF	TGTGCCAGCAGTACCCTTCGGGGACAGGGGCTAAGGGAGCAGTACTTC
-	14	TRBJ2-7	-	TRBV27	CASSLSRVVHEQYF	TGTGCCAGCAGTTTATCGCGGGTGGTCCACGAGCAGTACTTC
TRBD2	14	TRBJ2-1	-	TRBV29-1	CSVERSGSGNEQFF	TGCAGCGTTGAACGTAGCGGGAGTGGCAATGAGCAGTTCTTC
-	14	TRBJ1-1	-	TRBV11-2	CASSLDRGSTEAFF	TGTGCCAGCAGCTTAGATCGGGGTTCGACTGAAGCTTTCTTT
-	14	TRBJ1-1	-	TRBV5-1	CASMGLRENTEAFF	TGCGCCAGCATGGGGCTTCGGGAAAACACTGAAGCTTTCTTT
TRBD1	16	TRBJ1-1	-	TRBV5-1	CASSLEPQGMNTEAFF	TGCGCCAGCAGCCTTGAACCACAGGGGATGAACACTGAAGCTTTCTTT
-	14	TRBJ1-1	-	TRBV2	CASSEGGSGTEAFF	TGTGCCAGCAGTGAAGGGGGGTCGGGCACTGAAGCTTTCTTT
TRBD2	15	TRBJ2-5	-	TRBV30	CAWSGLAGGFETQYF	TGTGCCTGGAGTGGACTAGCGGGAGGTTTTGAGACCCAGTACTTC
TRBD2	17	TRBJ2-1	-	TRBV4-1	CASSQVLLAGGGNEQFF	TGCGCCAGCAGCCAAGTTCTACTAGCGGGAGGGGGCAATGAGCAGTTCTTC